The rows below give T cell receptor beta chains drawn from one sample of a study of cytomegalovirus exposure and HLA in healthy donors. Clones were sequenced by immunoSEQ multiplex PCR, and TCRdb holds only the in-frame ones, with some missing. Of about 120,000 clones in the sample, approximately 84% were seen once. The sample comprised PBMCs. Every receptor here comes from a man aged 40-50 years in good health and CMV-seronegative. The CDR3 runs from the conserved cysteine through the conserved F or W. Each record gives: V gene, J gene, D gene, CDR3 protein. D genes are given only for firm matches.

V: TRBV14
J: TRBJ2-7
D: NA
CDR3: CASSQDSRVYYEQYF

V: TRBV4-3
J: TRBJ1-4
D: NA
CDR3: CASSQERQEKLFF

V: TRBV6-5
J: TRBJ2-7
D: TRBD1
CDR3: CASSPQGAGEQYF

V: TRBV5-4
J: TRBJ1-1
D: NA
CDR3: CASSWDPGTPKGNTEAFF

V: TRBV14
J: TRBJ2-6
D: NA
CDR3: CASSSEGTGANVLTF

V: TRBV18
J: TRBJ2-7
D: NA
CDR3: CASSPPPGRTKYEQYF

V: TRBV25-1
J: TRBJ1-2
D: NA
CDR3: CASSDPTDYGYTF

V: TRBV6-6
J: TRBJ2-1
D: NA
CDR3: CASQTSSYNEQFF

V: TRBV2
J: TRBJ2-7
D: NA
CDR3: CASSPRTAGGLQYF

V: TRBV6-6
J: TRBJ2-7
D: NA
CDR3: CASSYQGSYEQYF

V: TRBV7-9
J: TRBJ1-6
D: TRBD1
CDR3: CASSWTGDYNSPLHF

V: TRBV29-1
J: TRBJ1-2
D: NA
CDR3: CSVEGNRDGYTF

V: TRBV14
J: TRBJ1-6
D: NA
CDR3: CASKEVGNSPLHF

V: TRBV2
J: TRBJ1-4
D: NA
CDR3: CASSDTGFNEKLFF

V: TRBV28
J: TRBJ1-6
D: NA
CDR3: CASTPPVSSPLHF

V: TRBV7-8
J: TRBJ1-6
D: NA
CDR3: CASSLALYNSPLHF

V: TRBV9
J: TRBJ2-6
D: NA
CDR3: CASSVDPSPLLVSGANVLTF

V: TRBV18
J: TRBJ1-6
D: NA
CDR3: CASSPGLRGSPLHF

V: TRBV7-8
J: TRBJ2-7
D: TRBD2
CDR3: CASRPGLAEYEQYF

V: TRBV4-1
J: TRBJ2-7
D: TRBD1
CDR3: CASSGGTGYEQYF

V: TRBV2
J: TRBJ2-5
D: NA
CDR3: CASSVSRQGQETQYF

V: TRBV5-1
J: TRBJ2-6
D: TRBD1
CDR3: CASSLGTGSGANVLTF

V: TRBV6-6
J: TRBJ1-1
D: NA
CDR3: CASAGTSQNTEAFF

V: TRBV5-1
J: TRBJ1-3
D: NA
CDR3: CASSQGSSGNTIYF

V: TRBV9
J: TRBJ1-6
D: TRBD1
CDR3: CASSPGQGDSPLHF

V: TRBV27
J: TRBJ2-2
D: NA
CDR3: CASSTGIGELFF

V: TRBV7-2
J: TRBJ1-2
D: NA
CDR3: CASSFPRGGYGYTF

V: TRBV7-8
J: TRBJ1-1
D: TRBD1
CDR3: CASSFPGGSAYTEAFF

V: TRBV5-1
J: TRBJ1-1
D: TRBD1
CDR3: CASSITGQGAVDTEAFF

V: TRBV18
J: TRBJ1-3
D: NA
CDR3: CASSPSGGNSGNTIYF

V: TRBV5-8
J: TRBJ1-3
D: NA
CDR3: CASSRARSETGGNTIYF

V: TRBV6-1
J: TRBJ1-2
D: NA
CDR3: CASTRGGVEGYTF

V: TRBV11-1
J: TRBJ2-1
D: NA
CDR3: CASSPGQGGNEQFF

V: TRBV7-3
J: TRBJ1-2
D: NA
CDR3: CASSLIRGGRYTF

V: TRBV7-3
J: TRBJ2-1
D: TRBD2
CDR3: CASSPTSGGYNEQFF

V: TRBV28
J: TRBJ2-7
D: NA
CDR3: CASGGTVTYEQYF

V: TRBV5-1
J: TRBJ2-2
D: NA
CDR3: CASSPGVGTGELFF

V: TRBV11-2
J: TRBJ2-2
D: TRBD1
CDR3: CASSSGTGVPGELFF

V: TRBV27
J: TRBJ1-2
D: TRBD1
CDR3: CASSFTGGDYGYTF

V: TRBV7-2
J: TRBJ1-1
D: NA
CDR3: CASSFDPWSTEAFF

V: TRBV27
J: TRBJ1-2
D: NA
CDR3: CASSLLAGQGHGYTF

V: TRBV29-1
J: TRBJ2-3
D: TRBD1
CDR3: CSADRGEDTQYF

V: TRBV5-4
J: TRBJ1-5
D: NA
CDR3: CASSLEPNQPQHF

V: TRBV5-4
J: TRBJ1-4
D: TRBD1
CDR3: CASSSTGTANEKLFF

V: TRBV5-1
J: TRBJ1-2
D: NA
CDR3: CASSLATGDGYTF

V: TRBV7-6
J: TRBJ2-5
D: TRBD2
CDR3: CASSRLSGRGETQYF

V: TRBV27
J: TRBJ2-7
D: NA
CDR3: CASSLSRLSSYEQYF